This TCR beta chain came from a study of cytomegalovirus exposure and HLA in healthy donors. 13 Jbeta primers and 60 Vbeta primers were used for the PCR. Data came from immunoSEQ multiplex PCR; TCRdb stores just in-frame clones and leaves some out. The data hold 150,000 to 200,000 clones, with more than 70% observed a single time. V gave up 2 bases and J gave up 2 bases; unmatched junction bases: 4. Germline values: CDR1 MNHEY, CDR2 SVGAGI. The CDR3 consists of 15 residues. Material for sequencing was PBMCs. This chain joins TRBV6-5 and TRBJ1-2, with TRBD1 identical over 8 bases. This clonotype originated in a woman in her thirties or forties in good health and CMV-seronegative. CDR3 loop: CASSYGQGGNYGYTF. The CDR3 DNA reads as TGTGCCAGCAGTTACGGACAGGGAGGGAACTATGGCTACACCTTC.